These 22 T cell receptor beta chains came from one sample sequenced in a study of neurological immune-mediated disorders. One entry per CDR3 protein results from TCRdb running MiXCR on the 5' RACE reads. This repertoire shows 87,000 or so distinct CDR3 sequences, 3% to 4% found once; its top ten account for 5% to 6.5%. The material sequenced was PBMCs. These receptors all stem from a woman aged 18-35 years with multiple sclerosis.

The table lists this clonotype with many counts. The gene calls are TRBV7-9 and TRBJ1-1, with D tentatively TRBD1 (5 bases). The CDR3 contains 13 residues. Germline CDR1 is SEHNR and CDR2 is FQNEAQ (reference sequence). Deletions cut 1 base from V and 5 bases from J, with 8 bases between. The CDR3 here is CASSLGGGTEAFF. CDR3 nucleotide sequence: TGTGCCAGCAGCTTAGGGGGGGGGACTGAAGCTTTCTTT. Full variable domain (outside the CDR3, taken from reference TRBV7-9 and TRBJ1-1): DTGVSQNPRHKITKRGQNVTFRCDPISEHNRLYWYRQTLGQGPEFLTYFQNEAQLEKSRLLSDRFSAERPKGSFSTLEIQRTEQGDSAMYLCASSLGGGTEAFFGQGTRLTVV.

The V and J genes are TRBV18 and TRBJ2-7, with 10 bases aligning to TRBD1. V trimming: 5 bases; J trimming: 3 bases; junction bases outside the gene matches: 7. The length of the CDR3 is 15 residues. Germline CDR1 KGHSH, CDR2 LQKENI. The CDR3 DNA follows: TGTGCCAGCTCATTTGGGACAGGGGCCAACTACGAGCAGTACTTC. It is translated as CASSFGTGANYEQYF.

This clonotype showed up many times. The genes are TRBV5-1 and TRBJ2-7; D perhaps matches TRBD2 (5 bases). The CDR3 runs to 15 residues. Germline CDR1 reads SGHRS; CDR2 reads YFSETQ. V was shortened by 0 bases and J by 4 bases, with 14 bases between the two germline ends. The CDR3 DNA follows: TGCGCCAGCAGCTTGGCCCGCCGGGAAGGGTACGAGCAGTACTTC. It specifies CASSLARREGYEQYF.

Ten or more counts support this clonotype. The V and J genes are TRBV20-1 and TRBJ2-3; D is possibly TRBD1 (5 bases). CDR1 DFQATT and CDR2 SNEGSKA come from the germline V gene (reference sequence). The CDR3 spans 12 residues. The CDR3 here is CSPRGGGDTQYF. The DNA for the CDR3 is TGCAGCCCTAGGGGCGGCGGAGATACGCAGTATTTT.

This clonotype came up a few times. A much larger clone sits a single nucleotide away, making a read error possible. The rearrangement links TRBV20-1 to TRBJ2-3; D gene ambiguous. This CDR3 contains 12 residues. Looked up from germline, CDR1 is DFQATT and CDR2 is SNEGSKA (reference sequence). The CDR3 loop reads CSATLHTDKQYF. CDR3 bases: TGCAGTGCCACACTACACACAGATAAGCAGTATTTT.

This clonotype showed up many times. This chain links TRBV5-1 with TRBJ1-2; D not resolved. The CDR3 is 14 amino acids. Trimming removed 5 bases from V and 3 bases from J, with 14 bases in between. Germline CDR1 and CDR2: SGHRS and YFSETQ. CDR3 region: CASRHTHGDYGYTF. The CDR3 nucleotides are TGCGCCAGCAGACACACCCACGGGGACTATGGCTACACCTTC.

The V and J genes are TRBV20-1 and TRBJ2-7, with 10 bases identical to TRBD1. The CDR3 sequence is 12 residues long. The germline CDR1 and CDR2 sequences are DFQATT and SNEGSKA (reference sequence). With V trimmed by 5 bases and J by 2 bases, 0 bases remained unmatched. The CDR3 DNA follows: TGCAGTGCTGGGACAGGGGCCTACGAGCAGTACTTC. It translates to CSAGTGAYEQYF.

This clonotype appeared many times. V usage is TRBV7-2 and J usage is TRBJ2-6, with D maybe TRBD1 (6 bases). This CDR3 has 17 amino acids. Per germline, CDR1 SGHTA and CDR2 FQGNSA. Trimming took 5 bases from V and 2 from J, leaving 16 bases between them. CDR3 coding DNA: TGTGCCAGCAGCCGCGAACTACAGGGCGCTGGGGCCAACGTCCTGACTTTC. Protein: CASSRELQGAGANVLTF.

A note on this clonotype: At one boundary the junction diverges from the germline segment, which might be a read error. This chain connects TRBV28 to TRBJ1-5; TRBD1 agrees at 7 bases. Germline assignment: CDR1 MDHEN and CDR2 SYDVKM. This CDR3 region has 14 residues. For the CDR3, the DNA is TGTGCCAGCAGGCCCGGGACAGACAATCAGCCCCAGCACTTT. It codes for CASRPGTDNQPQHF. Filled out from reference TRBV28 and TRBJ1-5, the complete variable domain reads DVKVTQSSRYLVKRTGEKVFLECVQDMDHENMFWYRQDPGLGLRLIYFSYDVKMKEKGDIPEGYSVSREKKERFSLILESASTNQTSMYLCASRPGTDNQPQHFGDGTRLSIL.

This clonotype was seen at least ten times. The J gene is TRBJ2-1, the V gene TRBV2, with TRBD2 matching 16 bases. CDR1 and CDR2 from the germline V gene are SNHLY and FYNNEI. With V trimmed by 4 bases and J by 1 base, 4 bases remained unmatched. This CDR3 is built from 18 residues. CDR3 residues: CASSARGLAGGSYNEQFF. The CDR3 DNA sequence: TGTGCCAGCAGTGCGAGGGGACTAGCGGGAGGGTCCTACAATGAGCAGTTCTTC.

This clonotype was seen ten or more times. The gene calls are TRBV12-3 or TRBV12-4 and TRBJ1-1; D call uncertain. V shed 2 bases and J shed 0 bases, with 4 bases lying between them. There are 13 residues in the CDR3. CDR3 protein: CASSLTVNTEAFF. In nucleotides, the CDR3 is TGTGCCAGCAGTTTAACGGTGAACACTGAAGCTTTCTTT.

This clonotype was counted many times. The rearrangement joins TRBV7-9 to TRBJ2-7, with D uncertain. This CDR3 contains 12 residues. Trimming cost V 4 bases and J 2 bases, with 6 bases left between them. Germline V gene data show CDR1 as SEHNR and CDR2 as FQNEAQ (reference sequence). The CDR3 DNA sequence: TGTGCCAGCAGCTCGGTCGCCTACGAGCAGTACTTC. Amino acids: CASSSVAYEQYF. Combining the CDR3 with reference TRBV7-9 and TRBJ2-7 gives the whole variable domain DTGVSQNPRHKITKRGQNVTFRCDPISEHNRLYWYRQTLGQGPEFLTYFQNEAQLEKSRLLSDRFSAERPKGSFSTLEIQRTEQGDSAMYLCASSSVAYEQYFGPGTRLTVT.

There are many counts of this clonotype. The rearrangement uses TRBV5-1 and TRBJ1-6; possible D gene TRBD1, 6 bases. Between the trimmed V and J ends, which lost 7 bases and 7 bases, there was a span of 12 bases. CDR1 and CDR2 (germline): SGHRS, YFSETQ. The CDR3 runs 13 residues. The CDR3 coding sequence is TGCGCCAGCGGAGAAGGACAGAATTCACCCCTCCACTTT. As protein: CASGEGQNSPLHF.

This clonotype was observed at least ten times. The CDR3 is CASSPWVMNTEAFF. CDR3 sequence (DNA): TGTGCCAGCAGCCCCTGGGTCATGAACACTGAAGCTTTCTTT. The V call is TRBV7-9, the J call TRBJ1-1; D is undetermined. Trimming stripped 5 bases from V and 0 bases from J, with 10 bases between. The CDR3 is 14 residues long. Germline V gene lookup returns CDR1 SEHNR and CDR2 FQNEAQ (reference sequence).

The table lists this clonotype with many counts. This may come from a read error, since a much larger clone is one base off. The gene calls are TRBV6-1 and TRBJ2-1, with D unclear. The CDR3 has 13 residues. CDR1 is MNHNS, CDR2 SASEGT, per germline. V lost 3 bases, J lost 16 bases, and 19 bases lay in between. The CDR3 is CASSDGEVEKTFF. In DNA, the CDR3 is TGTGCCAGCAGTGATGGGGAAGTGGAAAAGACTTTCTTC.

This clonotype has at least ten counts. The chain joins TRBV27 to TRBJ2-5; D is perhaps TRBD1 (6 bases). This CDR3 is built from 14 residues. Germline V gene lookup returns CDR1 MNHEY and CDR2 SMNVEV (reference sequence). The V and J ends lost 8 bases and 1 base respectively, with 14 bases between them. CDR3 nucleotide sequence: TGTGCCAGCCGCGGAATGACAGGCCAAGAGACCCAGTACTTC. It codes for CASRGMTGQETQYF.

This clonotype was detected many times. The rearrangement links TRBV6-1 to TRBJ2-3, with a weak D call TRBD1 (5 bases). The germline V and J ends were trimmed by 6 bases and 0 bases, with 13 bases remaining between them. Germline V gives CDR1 MNHNS, CDR2 SASEGT. The CDR3 has 15 residues. The CDR3 sequence: CASSPQDGSTDTQYF. The CDR3 bases are TGTGCCAGCAGCCCACAGGACGGAAGCACAGATACGCAGTATTTT.

This clonotype was seen ten or more times. V is TRBV20-1 and J is TRBJ2-2; D is possibly TRBD1 (6 bases). V was clipped by 2 bases and J by 0 bases, with 7 bases between them. Germline V gives CDR1 DFQATT, CDR2 SNEGSKA (reference sequence). The CDR3 has 14 amino acids. CDR3 residues: CSARQGSNTGELFF. Here the CDR3 DNA reads TGCAGTGCTAGACAGGGGTCGAACACCGGGGAGCTGTTTTTT.

This clonotype was observed at least ten times. This chain uses TRBV7-3 with TRBJ2-3; 8 bases agree with TRBD2. Germline V lookup: CDR1 SGHTA, CDR2 FQGTGA. V gave up 0 bases and J gave up 0 bases; unmatched junction bases: 14. The CDR3 length is 20 residues. CDR3 sequence (DNA): TGTGCCAGCAGCTTAACAACAGCGGGAGAGGTTCATAGGAGCACAGATACGCAGTATTTT. Residues: CASSLTTAGEVHRSTDTQYF.

CDR3 region: CSAWTGENTEAFF. The CDR3 nucleotides are TGCAGCGCCTGGACAGGGGAGAACACTGAAGCTTTCTTT. The chain employs TRBV29-1 and TRBJ1-1; 9 positions match TRBD1. Trimming removed 7 bases from V and 1 base from J; junction bases left unmatched: 4. CDR3 length: 13 amino acids. Per the germline V gene, CDR1 is SQVTM and CDR2 is ANQGSEA.

This clonotype was seen repeatedly, ten times or more. The chain carries TRBV19 and TRBJ2-7; no reliable D call. The CDR3 is 12 residues long. Germline loops: CDR1 LNHDA, CDR2 SQIVND (reference sequence). V was trimmed by 4 bases and J by 6 bases, leaving 10 bases between them. The CDR3 nucleotides read TGTGCCAGTAGTAGCTGGGCTAGCGAGCAGTACTTC. Its translation is CASSSWASEQYF.

The sample holds many counts of this clonotype. The chain is built from TRBV20-1 and TRBJ2-6; 10 bases match TRBD1. The CDR3 runs 17 residues. With 2 bases clipped from V and 4 bases from J, the junction kept 8 bases outside the gene matches. Per germline, CDR1 DFQATT and CDR2 SNEGSKA (reference sequence). The CDR3 bases are TGCAGTGCTAGATCCCCCGGGACAGGGGCAGGGGCCAACGTCCTGACTTTC. It encodes CSARSPGTGAGANVLTF.